This passage covers 22 T cell receptor beta chains from one sample sequenced in a study of blood T cells in healthy people across ages. The second PCR ran about 6 to 11 cycles with a sample-barcoded 5' primer and J-beta primers. TCRdb passed the 5' RACE reads through MiXCR, listing each CDR3 protein once. This sample yields approximately 1,100,000 distinct CDR3 sequences, of which 40% to 50% are seen a single time; approximately 20% belongs to the top ten. The specimen sequenced was blood. All receptors come from an older woman in good health.

This clonotype has a handful of counts. V gene TRBV20-1 combines with J gene TRBJ2-7; 9 nucleotides match TRBD1. J gave up 5 bases and V 7 bases, and 9 bases lay outside the gene matches. The CDR3 totals 13 residues. From germline, CDR1 is DFQATT and CDR2 SNEGSKA (reference sequence). CDR3 nucleotides: TGCAGTGTATTCGGGACAGGGCCTGACGAGCAGTACTTC. Translated, it gives CSVFGTGPDEQYF.

The V call is TRBV20-1, the J call TRBJ1-1; D remains ambiguous. V shed 1 base and J shed 3 bases, with 3 bases lying between them. This CDR3 spans 11 amino acids. Germline assignment: CDR1 DFQATT and CDR2 SNEGSKA (reference sequence). CDR3 nucleotide sequence: TGCAGTGCTAGAGGGTACACTGAAGCTTTCTTT. The encoded protein is CSARGYTEAFF.

In its sample, this clonotype was seen a few times. The V call is TRBV7-8, the J call TRBJ2-1, with 8 bases fitting TRBD1. The ends lost 3 bases at V and 9 bases at J; junction bases unmatched: 1. Germline values: CDR1 SGHVS, CDR2 FQNEAQ. The CDR3 is 12 residues long. CDR3 in DNA: TGTGCCAGCAGCTTCAGGGGGCGTGAGCAGTTCTTC. It codes for CASSFRGREQFF.

The chain links TRBV20-1 to TRBJ2-2, with a weak D call TRBD2 (5 bases). Germline V gene sequence: CDR1 DFQATT, CDR2 SNEGSKA (reference sequence). The ends were cut back, 5 bases at V and 5 bases at J, with 12 bases in the middle. The CDR3 contains 13 residues. CDR3 nucleotide sequence: TGCAGTGCTTCCCAGAGGGCTACCGGGGAGCTGTTTTTT. Its translation is CSASQRATGELFF.

J is TRBJ2-1 and V is TRBV7-8; 12 bases are a match to TRBD2. The V gene end was trimmed by 6 bases and the J gene end by 1 base; junction bases not matched to a gene: 7. The CDR3 runs 17 residues. Germline V gives CDR1 SGHVS, CDR2 FQNEAQ. The CDR3 sequence: CASRILAGGKSYNEQFF. The DNA for the CDR3 is TGTGCCAGCAGAATACTAGCGGGAGGCAAATCCTACAATGAGCAGTTCTTC.

This clonotype was counted only a few times. The chain employs TRBV27 and TRBJ2-5, with TRBD2 matching 8 bases. The CDR3 is 17 residues long. CDR1 MNHEY and CDR2 SMNVEV come from the germline V gene (reference sequence). Losses at the gene ends were 3 bases for V and 3 bases for J; bases not matched to a gene: 12. The CDR3 DNA follows: TGTGCCAGCAGTTTCGCCTTCAGCGGGAGCATAGAAGAGACCCAGTACTTC. Translation gives CASSFAFSGSIEETQYF.

At least ten counts were recorded for this clonotype. This sequence joins TRBV20-1 and TRBJ1-2; D remains unclear. Looked up from germline, CDR1 is DFQATT and CDR2 is SNEGSKA (reference sequence). The V gene lost 0 bases and the J gene lost 10 bases, with 9 bases spanning the gap. The CDR3 is 11 residues long. The CDR3 protein is CSARDGHLYTF. The CDR3, as DNA: TGCAGTGCTAGAGATGGGCACCTCTACACCTTC.

This rearrangement joins TRBV28 to TRBJ2-3, with TRBD2 identical over 8 bases. CDR3 length equals 15 residues. Germline lookup yields CDR1 MDHEN and CDR2 SYDVKM. V shed 7 bases and J 1 base; nucleotides not matched to a gene: 7. CDR3 amino acids: CASTLYGGGTDTQYF. The CDR3 coding sequence is TGTGCCAGCACCCTTTACGGGGGGGGCACAGATACGCAGTATTTT.

The genes are TRBV28 and TRBJ2-1; a possible D gene is TRBD2 (7 bases). The V gene lost 10 bases and the J gene lost 4 bases, with 20 bases spanning the gap. Germline V gene lookup returns CDR1 MDHEN and CDR2 SYDVKM. The CDR3 is 15 amino acids. This chain's CDR3 is CATKRGAPPYNEQFF. CDR3 DNA: TGTGCCACCAAACGGGGGGCGCCCCCATACAATGAGCAGTTCTTC. The full variable domain, with the rest looked up from reference TRBV28 and TRBJ2-1, is DVKVTQSSRYLVKRTGEKVFLECVQDMDHENMFWYRQDPGLGLRLIYFSYDVKMKEKGDIPEGYSVSREKKERFSLILESASTNQTSMYLCATKRGAPPYNEQFFGPGTRLTVL.

The chain links TRBV20-1 to TRBJ2-1, with TRBD2 identical over 11 bases. V shed 6 bases, J shed 4 bases, and the junction held 14 bases outside the gene matches. Germline assignment: CDR1 DFQATT and CDR2 SNEGSKA (reference sequence). The CDR3 has 17 residues. The CDR3 loop is CSAYQGIGTSGYNEQFF. For the CDR3, the DNA is TGCAGTGCCTACCAGGGCATCGGGACTAGCGGTTACAATGAGCAGTTCTTC.

The chain is built from TRBV5-1 and TRBJ2-7, with 7 bases that match TRBD2. The CDR3 has 15 amino acids. Germline loops: CDR1 SGHRS, CDR2 YFSETQ. V lost 5 bases, J lost 3 bases, and 11 bases stayed unmatched. CDR3 loop: CASSTRSSGDYEQYF. CDR3 DNA: TGCGCCAGCAGTACCAGATCTAGCGGAGACTACGAGCAGTACTTC.

There are many counts of this clonotype. The rearrangement joins TRBV29-1 to TRBJ2-7; D possibly corresponds to TRBD1 (6 bases). The germline gives CDR1 SQVTM, CDR2 ANQGSEA. V was pared by 6 bases and J by 3 bases, with 15 bases between. CDR3 length: 13 amino acids. The CDR3 sequence is CSVRTGQYYEQYF. DNA for the CDR3: TGCAGCGTACGCACCGGACAGTACTACGAGCAGTACTTC.

The sample holds a few counts of this clonotype. The chain uses TRBV20-1 and TRBJ2-7; perhaps D is TRBD1 or TRBD2 (9 bases each). The V gene's germline CDR1 is DFQATT and CDR2 SNEGSKA (reference sequence). The CDR3 contains 17 residues. V was clipped by 6 bases and J by 4 bases, with 28 bases between them. CDR3 DNA: TGCAGTGCCGAGACAGGGGGGGAAGGGACTAGCCTTTACGAGCAGTACTTC. Translation gives CSAETGGEGTSLYEQYF.

In its sample, this clonotype was seen a few times. J is TRBJ2-3 and V is TRBV20-1, with 8 bases that match TRBD2. CDR1 is DFQATT, CDR2 SNEGSKA, per germline (reference sequence). The V gene end was trimmed by 5 bases and the J gene end by 5 bases; junction bases not matched to a gene: 6. This CDR3 is built from 13 residues. The DNA of the CDR3 is TGCAGTGCTCCCAGACGGGGGGGAGATACGCAGTATTTT. Translation gives CSAPRRGGDTQYF.

Notes on this clonotype: A much larger clone differs from this one at a single base, so this may be a read error. V and J are TRBV20-1 and TRBJ2-5; 11 bases map to TRBD2. The germline CDR1 and CDR2 sequences are DFQATT and SNEGSKA (reference sequence). CDR3 length: 15 amino acids. V shed 3 bases, J shed 11 bases, and the junction held 14 bases outside the gene matches. In DNA form, the CDR3 reads TGCAGTGCTAGGCCGACTAGCGGGATCCACAATGAGCAGTACTTC. Protein sequence: CSARPTSGIHNEQYF.

With respect to this clonotype: It may be a read error: a sequence one base away is much more abundant. The chain links TRBV5-1 to TRBJ2-4, with D possibly being TRBD1 or TRBD2 (5 bases each). The germline V gene has CDR1 SGHRS and CDR2 YFSETQ. V was trimmed by 4 bases and J by 13 bases, leaving 15 bases between them. This CDR3 contains 12 residues. In DNA form, the CDR3 reads TGCGCCAGCAGCCGGGACGAGGGGATCCAGTACTTC. Amino acid sequence: CASSRDEGIQYF.

The genes are TRBV24-1 and TRBJ1-5; no reliable D call. Germline values: CDR1 KGHDR, CDR2 SFDVKD. The CDR3 runs 14 residues. V lost 3 bases and J 4 bases, leaving 9 bases between the germline ends. CDR3 amino acids: CATSDVAGNQPQHF. The CDR3 nucleotides read TGTGCCACCAGTGATGTGGCGGGAAATCAGCCCCAGCATTTT.

The chain carries TRBV7-3 and TRBJ2-7, with TRBD2 matching 10 bases. Germline values: CDR1 SGHTA, CDR2 FQGTGA. CDR3 length: 13 residues. The V segment lost 4 bases and the J segment 7 bases; nucleotides outside the gene matches: 4. CDR3 coding DNA: TGTGCCAGCAGCTCCAATAGCGGGGGGGAGCAGTACTTC. Translating it yields CASSSNSGGEQYF.

V gene TRBV11-2 combines with J gene TRBJ1-2; 7 bases agree with TRBD1. The V gene's germline CDR1 is SGHAT and CDR2 FQNNGV. V dropped 4 bases and J dropped 2; count of bases not matched to a gene: 7. The CDR3 has 15 amino acids. CDR3: CASSYTGDYNYGYTF. CDR3 nucleotides: TGTGCCAGCAGCTATACAGGGGACTACAACTATGGCTACACCTTC.

This clonotype was seen only a few times. This chain connects TRBV29-1 to TRBJ1-2; D remains ambiguous. The CDR3 length is 13 residues. From germline, CDR1 is SQVTM and CDR2 ANQGSEA. Deletions cut 3 bases from V and 1 base from J, with 9 bases between. The CDR3 coding sequence is TGCAGCGTTGACCCTGAGGGTAACTATGGCTACACCTTC. Protein product: CSVDPEGNYGYTF. Combining the CDR3 with reference TRBV29-1 and TRBJ1-2 gives the whole variable domain SAVISQKPSRDICQRGTSLTIQCQVDSQVTMMFWYRQQPGQSLTLIATANQGSEATYESGFVIDKFPISRPNLTFSTLTVSNMSPEDSSIYLCSVDPEGNYGYTFGSGTRLTVV.

The chain uses TRBV29-1 and TRBJ2-1; possible D gene TRBD1, 7 bases. Trimming stripped 6 bases from V and 9 bases from J, with 18 bases between. Germline CDR1 is SQVTM and CDR2 is ANQGSEA. The CDR3 length is 13 residues. CDR3 sequence: CSVRTGGGPEQFF. In DNA form, the CDR3 reads TGCAGCGTCCGGACAGGAGGGGGACCTGAGCAGTTCTTC.

This clonotype occurred a few times. The chain joins TRBV28 to TRBJ2-6; 8 positions match TRBD1. V was pared by 6 bases and J by 0 bases, with 4 bases of the junction left unmatched. The CDR3 has 16 residues. Germline V lookup: CDR1 MDHEN, CDR2 SYDVKM. This CDR3 is CASRVGTGSGANVLTF. CDR3 nucleotide sequence: TGTGCCAGCAGGGTGGGGACAGGCTCTGGGGCCAACGTCCTGACTTTC.